The next 2 T cell receptor beta chains were all read from a single sample in a study of blood T cell repertoires in COVID-19. Sequencing was performed with immunoSEQ multiplex PCR; in TCRdb, only in-frame clones are kept and a portion is missing. This sample carries approximately 490,000 clones, approximately 86% of them seen once, and the ten largest clones take 8% to 9.5%. Source material: PBMCs or T cells enriched from blood (not recorded which). The receptors were sampled from a woman aged 55-70 years who had recovered from COVID-19.

In this sample, this clone turned up a few times. The chain links TRBV11-3 to TRBJ1-6; tentative D call: TRBD1 (5 bases). The CDR3 totals 10 residues. Germline CDR1 SGHNT, CDR2 YENEEA. Trimming took off 11 bases at V and 9 bases at J, with 8 bases between the two ends. The CDR3 here is CAGGVSPLHF. The DNA of the CDR3 is TGTGCCGGGGGGGTTTCACCCCTCCACTTT.

The J gene is TRBJ2-3, the V gene TRBV3-1 (or the pseudogene TRBV3-2); 10 bases are shared with TRBD2. J lost 2 bases, V lost 4 bases, and 15 bases had no gene match. Per the germline V gene, CDR1 is LGHDT and CDR2 is YNNKEL (reference sequence). CDR3 length: 19 residues. In nucleotides, the CDR3 is TGTGCCAGCAGCCCAGACTCCGGACTAGCGGAAACAATCACAGATACGCAGTATTTT. As protein: CASSPDSGLAETITDTQYF.